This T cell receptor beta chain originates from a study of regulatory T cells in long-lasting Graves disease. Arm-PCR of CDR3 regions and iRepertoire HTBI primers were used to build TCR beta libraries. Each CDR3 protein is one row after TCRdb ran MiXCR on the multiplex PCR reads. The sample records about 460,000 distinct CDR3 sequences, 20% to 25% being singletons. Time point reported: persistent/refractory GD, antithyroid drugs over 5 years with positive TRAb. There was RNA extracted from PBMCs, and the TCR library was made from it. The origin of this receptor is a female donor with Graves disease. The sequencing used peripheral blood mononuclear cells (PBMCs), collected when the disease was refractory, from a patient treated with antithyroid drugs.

CDR3 DNA sequence: TGTGCCAGCAGCCGGTCACCTACACCGGTGACCGGGGAGCTGTTTTTT. This gives the protein CASSRSPTPVTGELFF. The chain is built from TRBV6-2 or TRBV6-3 and TRBJ2-2; D remains ambiguous. From germline, CDR1 is MNHEY and CDR2 SVGEGT. The CDR3 sequence is 16 residues long. Trimming left V 6 bases short and J 5 bases short, with 19 bases between.